The 4 T cell receptor beta chains given below trace back to one sample, sequenced in a study of blood T cell repertoires in COVID-19. Assay used: immunoSEQ multiplex PCR; TCRdb lists only in-frame clones, some missing. The table shows approximately 230,000 clones, with around 90% occurring only once. Sequenced input: PBMCs or T cells enriched from blood (not recorded which). These receptors were collected from a woman younger than 45 with acute COVID-19.

This clone is a singleton in its sample. This chain links TRBV7-3 with TRBJ2-7; 7 nucleotides agree with TRBD1. The V segment lost 8 bases and the J segment 3 bases; nucleotides outside the gene matches: 4. Looked up from germline, CDR1 is SGHTA and CDR2 is FQGTGA. This CDR3 region has 12 residues. The CDR3 sequence is CASWTGHYEQYF. The CDR3 DNA reads as TGTGCCAGCTGGACAGGACACTACGAGCAGTACTTC.

The V and J genes are TRBV28 and TRBJ2-7; D perhaps matches TRBD2 (5 bases). Between the trimmed V and J ends, which lost 5 bases and 2 bases, there was a span of 13 bases. Per the germline V gene, CDR1 is MDHEN and CDR2 is SYDVKM. This CDR3 comprises 14 residues. The CDR3, as DNA: TGTGCCAGCAGTCCTCGGACTCTAGCCTACGAGCAGTACTTC. Protein: CASSPRTLAYEQYF.

This clone was detected only a few times. The chain combines TRBV6-5 with TRBJ1-2; 9 positions match TRBD1. The CDR3 spans 15 residues. The ends lost 6 bases at V and 2 bases at J; junction bases unmatched: 7. CDR1 is MNHEY and CDR2 is SVGAGI in the germline V gene. The CDR3 region has the DNA TGTGCCAGCAGCCGGGACAGGGAACCAAACTATGGCTACACCTTC. It yields the protein CASSRDREPNYGYTF.

The CDR3 spells CASSAAVVGYEQYF. The CDR3 DNA reads TGTGCCAGCAGCGCCGCGGTGGTGGGTTACGAGCAGTACTTC. The V and J genes are TRBV9 and TRBJ2-7; unclear D gene. The CDR3 is made up of 14 amino acids. Germline CDR1 SGDLS, CDR2 YYNGEE. V was pared by 3 bases and J by 4 bases, with 14 bases between.